This is a list of T cell receptor beta chains from one sample in a study of CD4+ T cells in melanoma. Repertoires were generated with immunoSEQ multiplex PCR, while TCRdb's copy carries only in-frame clones and drops some. Found here are 140,000 or so clones, about 90% of them singletons; the top ten hold 1.5% to 1.9%. The origin of the receptors is a human donor with melanoma. The CDR3 runs from the conserved cysteine through the conserved F or W. Each record gives: V gene, CDR3 length, J gene, clone size, D gene, CDR3 protein, CDR3 DNA. The D gene is left open where the match is weak. The size field is filled for only some rows; it gives once, few, many or a size class.

TRBV9	15	TRBJ2-5	NA	TRBD1	CASSANRGEGVTQYF	TGTGCCAGCAGCGCTAACAGGGGCGAAGGCGTGACCCAGTACTTC
TRBV6-9	15	TRBJ1-1	NA	NA	CASSYPGLSNTEAFF	TGTGCCAGCAGTTACCCAGGTCTGTCGAACACTGAAGCTTTCTTT
TRBV5-5	12	TRBJ1-5	NA	TRBD1	CASSDRVGPQHF	TGTGCCAGCAGTGACAGGGTTGGGCCCCAGCATTTT
TRBV4-1	18	TRBJ2-5	NA	TRBD2	CASSQAPAGAGGKETQYF	TGCGCCAGCAGCCAAGCCCCTGCCGGGGCGGGGGGGAAAGAGACCCAGTACTTC
TRBV7-2	16	TRBJ2-1	NA	TRBD2	CASTQLRTSGYNEQFF	TGTGCCAGCACCCAGCTTAGGACTAGCGGTTACAATGAGCAGTTCTTC
TRBV5-5	12	TRBJ2-5	few	TRBD2	CASSLISSGGYF	TGTGCCAGCAGCTTGATATCGTCGGGGGGTTACTTC
TRBV4-2	15	TRBJ1-1	once	TRBD1	CASRRTGGRGTEAFF	TGTGCCAGCAGGCGAACAGGGGGCCGTGGCACTGAAGCTTTCTTT
TRBV7-9	14	TRBJ1-2	NA	TRBD1	CASSLYRGDDGYTF	TGTGCCAGCAGTCTATACAGGGGAGACGATGGCTACACCTTC
TRBV2	11	TRBJ1-2	NA	NA	CASSGDGIGTF	TGTGCCAGCAGTGGGGACGGAATAGGGACCTTC
TRBV27	18	TRBJ1-6	NA	NA	CASSLSGGPSSYNSPLHF	TGTGCCAGCAGTTTATCCGGCGGTCCGAGCTCCTATAATTCACCCCTCCACTTT
TRBV2	13	TRBJ1-3	NA	NA	CASRRGFRNTIYF	TGTGCCAGCAGGAGGGGGTTCCGGAACACCATATATTTT
TRBV5-1	14	TRBJ1-6	NA	TRBD1	CASSLEGGYSPLHF	TGCGCCAGCAGCTTGGAAGGGGGCTATTCACCCCTCCACTTT
TRBV6-5	14	TRBJ1-5	NA	TRBD1	CASSYDRANQPQHF	TGTGCCAGCAGTTACGACAGGGCCAATCAGCCCCAGCATTTT
TRBV20-1	11	TRBJ2-5	NA	NA	CSATRGETQYF	TGCAGTGCCACCAGGGGAGAGACCCAGTACTTC
TRBV5-4	12	TRBJ1-1	once	NA	CASSLERDGAFF	TGTGCCAGCAGCTTGGAAAGGGATGGAGCTTTCTTT
TRBV18	17	TRBJ1-1	NA	TRBD1	CASSPSTRGVMNTEAFF	TGTGCCAGCTCACCCTCTACCAGGGGGGTAATGAACACTGAAGCTTTCTTT
TRBV5-1	14	TRBJ1-5	NA	NA	CASSLGFGDQPQHF	TGCGCCAGCAGCTTGGGTTTCGGGGATCAGCCCCAGCATTTT
TRBV6-1	15	TRBJ1-5	NA	NA	CASSDSFRFLQPQHF	TGTGCCAGCAGTGACTCGTTCCGGTTCCTTCAGCCCCAGCATTTT
TRBV7-9	16	TRBJ1-1	NA	TRBD1	CASSLGLGQKNTEAFF	TGTGCCAGCAGCTTAGGACTGGGACAGAAGAACACTGAAGCTTTCTTT
TRBV7-3	13	TRBJ1-1	few	TRBD1	CASSRDRGTEAFF	TGTGCCAGCAGCCGGGACAGAGGAACTGAAGCTTTCTTT
TRBV5-1	16	TRBJ2-1	once	TRBD2	CASSFPGLAGGNEQFF	TGCGCCAGCAGCTTCCCGGGACTAGCGGGGGGCAATGAGCAGTTCTTC
TRBV7-8	15	TRBJ2-5	NA	NA	CASSLFALGQETQYF	TGTGCCAGCAGCTTATTCGCCCTAGGGCAAGAGACCCAGTACTTC
TRBV30	12	TRBJ2-5	NA	TRBD2	CAWTGGQETQYF	TGTGCCTGGACGGGGGGCCAAGAGACCCAGTACTTC
TRBV9	14	TRBJ2-5	few	NA	CASSQGGWEETQYF	TGTGCCAGCAGCCAAGGCGGATGGGAAGAGACCCAGTACTTC
TRBV5-1	17	TRBJ1-6	NA	NA	CASSPVGGTGGGPPLHF	TGCGCCAGCAGCCCGGTTGGGGGGACCGGGGGAGGCCCACCCCTCCACTTT
TRBV4-1	13	TRBJ2-1	NA	TRBD2	CASSDGGYNEQFF	TGCGCCAGCAGCGACGGGGGGTACAATGAGCAGTTCTTC
TRBV7-8	15	TRBJ1-1	once	NA	CASSSGTPTVAEAFF	TGTGCCAGCAGCTCAGGGACACCAACTGTTGCTGAAGCTTTCTTT
TRBV28	13	TRBJ2-7	NA	TRBD2	CASSLVGGKPQDF	TGTGCCAGCAGCTTAGTGGGGGGGAAACCCCAGGATTTC
TRBV25-1	16	TRBJ2-5	NA	TRBD2	CASSEFTSGGGETQYF	TGTGCCAGCAGTGAATTTACTAGCGGGGGAGGAGAGACCCAGTACTTC
TRBV6-1	14	TRBJ1-3	NA	NA	CASSVGGLRNTIYF	TGTGCCAGCTCCGTAGGGGGATTGAGAAACACCATATATTTT
TRBV29-1	15	TRBJ2-3	NA	TRBD1	CSVVGTAPSTDTQYF	TGCAGCGTTGTGGGGACAGCTCCTAGCACAGATACGCAGTATTTT
TRBV19	13	TRBJ2-2	NA	NA	CASSPGDTGELFF	TGTGCCAGTAGCCCGGGGGACACCGGGGAGCTGTTTTTT
TRBV15	13	TRBJ2-1	NA	NA	CATKVRLGNEQFF	TGTGCCACCAAGGTACGGTTGGGGAATGAGCAGTTCTTC
TRBV6-1	17	TRBJ2-7	NA	NA	CASSGPSRRGQTYEQYF	TGTGCCAGCAGTGGACCTTCTAGGAGGGGTCAAACTTACGAGCAGTACTTC
TRBV27	14	TRBJ2-2	NA	NA	CASQGRSNTGELFF	TGTGCCAGCCAGGGACGGTCGAACACCGGGGAGCTGTTTTTT
TRBV13	15	TRBJ1-3	NA	TRBD1	CASSWGTEYGNTIYF	TGTGCCAGCAGCTGGGGGACAGAATATGGAAACACCATATATTTT
TRBV23-1	16	TRBJ1-1	NA	TRBD1	CASSQMGQGALTEAFF	TGCGCCAGCAGTCAAATGGGACAGGGGGCTCTCACTGAAGCTTTCTTT
TRBV29-1	11	TRBJ2-7	NA	NA	CSVLGAIEQYF	TGCAGCGTTCTGGGGGCCATCGAGCAGTACTTC
TRBV19	11	TRBJ2-3	NA	NA	CASSIGDTQYF	TGTGCCAGTAGTATTGGGGATACGCAGTATTTT
TRBV30	13	TRBJ2-5	once	TRBD1	CAWKQGATQTQYF	TGTGCCTGGAAACAGGGGGCGACGCAGACCCAGTACTTC
TRBV19	13	TRBJ1-2	NA	NA	CASRTHAGEGYTF	TGTGCCAGTAGGACGCACGCGGGGGAGGGCTACACCTTC
TRBV21-1	15	TRBJ2-7	NA	NA	CASSKDSDCEWEQYF	TGTGCCAGCAGCAAAGACTCGGACTGCGAGTGGGAGCAGTACTTC
TRBV6-1	16	TRBJ2-1	NA	TRBD2	CASSEFIGRAYNEQFF	TGTGCCAGCAGTGAATTCATAGGGAGGGCCTACAATGAGCAGTTCTTC
TRBV6-5	14	TRBJ2-6	NA	NA	CASSYSTGANVLTF	TGTGCCAGCAGTTACTCGACGGGGGCCAACGTCCTGACTTTC
TRBV27	16	TRBJ2-5	NA	TRBD2	CASSIGTSGGEETQYF	TGTGCCAGCAGTATAGGGACTAGCGGGGGGGAGGAGACCCAGTACTTC
TRBV7-9	14	TRBJ2-1	NA	TRBD2	CASSLAGGTSEQFF	TGTGCCAGCAGCTTAGCGGGGGGGACCAGTGAGCAGTTCTTC
TRBV6-4	16	TRBJ1-5	NA	NA	CASSDRRGLYGQPQHF	TGTGCCAGCAGTGACCGGAGGGGATTATACGGTCAGCCCCAGCATTTT
TRBV5-4	14	TRBJ2-1	NA	TRBD2	CASSLAGERDEQFF	TGTGCCAGCAGCTTAGCGGGGGAGAGGGATGAGCAGTTCTTC
TRBV7-9	11	TRBJ2-2	NA	NA	CASSLGSVLFF	TGTGCCAGCAGCTTAGGGAGCGTGCTGTTTTTT
TRBV5-1	16	TRBJ1-1	NA	TRBD1	CASSPGTGGAGTEAFF	TGCGCCAGCAGCCCCGGGACAGGGGGCGCAGGAACTGAAGCTTTCTTT
TRBV5-1	15	TRBJ1-4	NA	TRBD1	CASSLGDRGPEKLFF	TGCGCCAGCAGCTTGGGGGACAGGGGGCCTGAAAAACTGTTTTTT
TRBV18	14	TRBJ2-2	NA	NA	CASSPWGTTGELFF	TGTGCCAGCTCACCGTGGGGCACGACCGGGGAGCTGTTTTTT
TRBV7-9	14	TRBJ2-7	NA	TRBD1	CASSQRQGQGEQYF	TGTGCCAGCAGCCAAAGACAGGGACAGGGCGAGCAGTACTTC
TRBV27	13	TRBJ1-5	NA	NA	CASSHASNQPQHF	TGTGCCAGCAGCCACGCCTCCAATCAGCCCCAGCATTTT
TRBV7-8	16	TRBJ2-3	NA	TRBD1	CASSFNNRGQGDTQYF	TGTGCCAGCAGCTTCAACAACAGGGGGCAGGGAGATACGCAGTATTTT
TRBV29-1	14	TRBJ2-3	NA	NA	CSVVVGQITDTQYF	TGCAGCGTTGTGGTGGGACAAATTACAGATACGCAGTATTTT
TRBV2	12	TRBJ1-2	NA	NA	CATKGLWYGYTF	TGTGCCACCAAGGGGTTGTGGTATGGCTACACCTTC